The present TCR beta chain was sequenced within a study of cytomegalovirus exposure and HLA in healthy donors. Use of 60 Vbeta and 13 Jbeta primers characterized the PCR. The table came from immunoSEQ multiplex PCR; TCRdb's copy has only in-frame clones and leaves some out. The table shows approximately 85,000 clones, with 80% occurring only once. About this clone itself: The junction shows a germline mismatch at one end, possibly a read error.

The CDR3 is made up of 15 amino acids. Germline CDR1 reads SEHNR; CDR2 reads FQNEAQ (reference sequence). This clonotype originated in a man aged 45 to 65 in good health and CMV-seropositive. The sample was PBMCs. The chain employs TRBV7-9 and TRBJ1-1; D unclear. CDR3 amino acids: CSSSLFRGRDTEAFF. The CDR3 region has the DNA TGTTCCAGCAGCTTATTTCGGGGTCGAGACACTGAAGCTTTCTTT.